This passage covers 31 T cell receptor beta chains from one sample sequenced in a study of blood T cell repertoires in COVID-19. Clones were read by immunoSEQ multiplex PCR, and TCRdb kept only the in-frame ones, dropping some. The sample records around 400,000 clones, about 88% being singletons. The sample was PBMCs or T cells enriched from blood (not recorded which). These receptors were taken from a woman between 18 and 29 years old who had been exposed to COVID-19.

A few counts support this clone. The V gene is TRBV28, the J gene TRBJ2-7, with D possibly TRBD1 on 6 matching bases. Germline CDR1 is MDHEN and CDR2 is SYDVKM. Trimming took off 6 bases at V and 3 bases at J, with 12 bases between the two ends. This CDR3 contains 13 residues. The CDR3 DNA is TGTGCCAGCAGAGGGACATCGCGCTACGAGCAGTACTTC. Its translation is CASRGTSRYEQYF.

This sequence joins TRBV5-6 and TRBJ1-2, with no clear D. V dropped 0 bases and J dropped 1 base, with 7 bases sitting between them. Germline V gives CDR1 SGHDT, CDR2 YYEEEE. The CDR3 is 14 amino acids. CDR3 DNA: TGTGCCAGCAGCTTGGTACAGAATAACTATGGCTACACCTTC. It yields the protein CASSLVQNNYGYTF.

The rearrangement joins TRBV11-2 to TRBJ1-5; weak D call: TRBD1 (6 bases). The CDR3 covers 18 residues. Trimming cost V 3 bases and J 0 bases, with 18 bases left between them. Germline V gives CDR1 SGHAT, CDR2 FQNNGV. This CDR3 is CASSLGTTGYYSNQPQHF. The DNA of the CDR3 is TGTGCCAGCAGCTTGGGGACGACAGGATATTATAGCAATCAGCCCCAGCATTTT.

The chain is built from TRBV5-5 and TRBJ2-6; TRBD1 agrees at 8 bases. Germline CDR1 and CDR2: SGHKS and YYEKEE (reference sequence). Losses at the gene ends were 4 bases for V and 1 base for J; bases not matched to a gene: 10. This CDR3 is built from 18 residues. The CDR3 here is CASSPGTGGGSGANVLTF. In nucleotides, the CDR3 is TGTGCCAGCAGCCCGGGGACAGGTGGAGGGTCTGGGGCCAACGTCCTGACTTTC.

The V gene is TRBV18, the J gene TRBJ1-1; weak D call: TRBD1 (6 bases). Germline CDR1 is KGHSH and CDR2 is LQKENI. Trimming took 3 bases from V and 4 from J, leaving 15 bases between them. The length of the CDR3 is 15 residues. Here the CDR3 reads CASSPRDIPTTEAFF. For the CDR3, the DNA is TGTGCCAGCTCACCCCGGGACATACCGACCACTGAAGCTTTCTTT. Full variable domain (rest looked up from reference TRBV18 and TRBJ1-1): NAGVMQNPRHLVRRRGQEARLRCSPMKGHSHVYWYRQLPEEGLKFMVYLQKENIIDESGMPKERFSAEFPKEGPSILRIQQVVRGDSAAYFCASSPRDIPTTEAFFGQGTRLTVV.

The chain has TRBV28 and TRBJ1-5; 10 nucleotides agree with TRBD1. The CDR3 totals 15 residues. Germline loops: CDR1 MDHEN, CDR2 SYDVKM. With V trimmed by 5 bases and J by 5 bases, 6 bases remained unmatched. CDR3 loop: CASSTGQGYYQPQHF. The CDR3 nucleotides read TGTGCCAGCAGTACGGGACAGGGGTATTATCAGCCCCAGCATTTT.

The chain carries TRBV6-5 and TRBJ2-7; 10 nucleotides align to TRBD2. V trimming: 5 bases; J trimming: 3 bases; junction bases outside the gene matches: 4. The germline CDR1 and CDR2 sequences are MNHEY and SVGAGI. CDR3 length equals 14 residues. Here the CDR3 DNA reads TGTGCCAGCAGTATAGCGGGAGGCATCTACGAGCAGTACTTC. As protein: CASSIAGGIYEQYF.

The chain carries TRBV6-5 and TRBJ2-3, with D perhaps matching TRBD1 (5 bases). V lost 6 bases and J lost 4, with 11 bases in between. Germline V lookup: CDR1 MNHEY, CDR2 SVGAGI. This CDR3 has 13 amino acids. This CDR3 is CASRRPRADTQYF. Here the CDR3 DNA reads TGTGCCAGCAGACGACCCAGGGCAGATACGCAGTATTTT.

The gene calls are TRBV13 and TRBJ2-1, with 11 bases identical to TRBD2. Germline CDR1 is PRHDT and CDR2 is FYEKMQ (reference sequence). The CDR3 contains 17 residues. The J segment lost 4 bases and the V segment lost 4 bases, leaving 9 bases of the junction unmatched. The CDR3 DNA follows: TGTGCCAGCAGCTCCGGATCGACTAGCGGGATATACAATGAGCAGTTCTTC. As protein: CASSSGSTSGIYNEQFF.

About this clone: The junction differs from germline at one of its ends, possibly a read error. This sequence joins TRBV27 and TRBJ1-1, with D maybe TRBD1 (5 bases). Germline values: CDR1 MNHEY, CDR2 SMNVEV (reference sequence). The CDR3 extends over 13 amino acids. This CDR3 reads CASMGEVITEAFF. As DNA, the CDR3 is TGTGCAAGCATGGGGGAGGTAATAACTGAAGCTTTCTTT.

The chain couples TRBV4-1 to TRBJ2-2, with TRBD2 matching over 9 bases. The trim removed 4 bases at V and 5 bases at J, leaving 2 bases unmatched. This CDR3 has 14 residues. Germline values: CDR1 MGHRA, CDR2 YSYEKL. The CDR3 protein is CASSLSGSTGELFF. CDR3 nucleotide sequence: TGCGCCAGCAGCCTTAGCGGGAGTACCGGGGAGCTGTTTTTT.

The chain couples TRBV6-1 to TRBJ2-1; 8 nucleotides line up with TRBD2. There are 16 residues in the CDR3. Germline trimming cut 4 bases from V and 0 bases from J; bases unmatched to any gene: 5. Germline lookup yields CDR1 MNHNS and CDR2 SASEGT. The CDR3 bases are TGTGCCAGCAGTGGGTTGAGCGGGGGCTCCTACAATGAGCAGTTCTTC. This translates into CASSGLSGGSYNEQFF.

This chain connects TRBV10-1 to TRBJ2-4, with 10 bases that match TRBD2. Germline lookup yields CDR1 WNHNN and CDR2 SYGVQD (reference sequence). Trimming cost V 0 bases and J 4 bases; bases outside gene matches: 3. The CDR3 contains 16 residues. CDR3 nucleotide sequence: TGCGCCAGCAGTGAGTCTGCTAGCGGGAGTAAAAACATTCAGTACTTC. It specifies CASSESASGSKNIQYF.

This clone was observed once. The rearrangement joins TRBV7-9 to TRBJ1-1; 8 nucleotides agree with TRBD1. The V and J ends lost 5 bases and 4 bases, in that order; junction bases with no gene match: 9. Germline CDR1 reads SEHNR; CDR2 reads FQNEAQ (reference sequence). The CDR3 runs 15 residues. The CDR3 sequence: CASSLLDRGGTEAFF. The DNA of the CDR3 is TGTGCCAGCAGCCTACTTGACAGGGGTGGCACTGAAGCTTTCTTT.

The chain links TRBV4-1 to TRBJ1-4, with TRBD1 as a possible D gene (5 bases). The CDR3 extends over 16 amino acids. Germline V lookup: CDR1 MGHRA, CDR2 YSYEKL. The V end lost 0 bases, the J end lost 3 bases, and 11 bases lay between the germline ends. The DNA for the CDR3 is TGCGCCAGCAGCCAAGATAGGCAGGGCCCTAATGAAAAACTGTTTTTT. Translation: CASSQDRQGPNEKLFF.

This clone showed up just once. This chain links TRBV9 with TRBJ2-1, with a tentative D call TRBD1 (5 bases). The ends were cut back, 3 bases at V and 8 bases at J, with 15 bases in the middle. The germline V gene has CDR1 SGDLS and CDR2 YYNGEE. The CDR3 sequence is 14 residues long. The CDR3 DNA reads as TGTGCCAGCAGCGAATGGCAGGGTGGGGATGAGCAGTTCTTC. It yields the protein CASSEWQGGDEQFF. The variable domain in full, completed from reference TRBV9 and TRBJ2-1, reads DSGVTQTPKHLITATGQRVTLRCSPRSGDLSVYWYQQSLDQGLQFLIQYYNGEERAKGNILERFSAQQFPDLHSELNLSSLELGDSALYFCASSEWQGGDEQFFGPGTRLTVL.

This CDR3 is CASSFDRSSYNEQFF. CDR3 bases: TGTGCCAGCAGTTTTGACAGGAGCTCCTACAATGAGCAGTTCTTC. This chain connects TRBV28 to TRBJ2-1, with D maybe TRBD1 (6 bases). Per germline, CDR1 MDHEN and CDR2 SYDVKM. The CDR3 totals 15 residues. Trimming removed 3 bases from V and 0 bases from J, with 9 bases in between.

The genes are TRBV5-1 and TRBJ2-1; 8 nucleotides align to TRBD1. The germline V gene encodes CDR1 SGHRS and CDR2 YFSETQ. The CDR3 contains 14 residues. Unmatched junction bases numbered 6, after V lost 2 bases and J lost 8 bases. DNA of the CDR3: TGCGCCAGCAGCTTCGTTGGACAGGGCGATGAGCAGTTCTTC. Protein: CASSFVGQGDEQFF. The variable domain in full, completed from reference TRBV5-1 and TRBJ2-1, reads KAGVTQTPRYLIKTRGQQVTLSCSPISGHRSVSWYQQTPGQGLQFLFEYFSETQRNKGNFPGRFSGRQFSNSRSEMNVSTLELGDSALYLCASSFVGQGDEQFFGPGTRLTVL.

The CDR3, as DNA: TGTGCCAGCAGTTACTCTGAACTAGCGGGGGGCTACGAGCAGTACTTC. Protein sequence: CASSYSELAGGYEQYF. V and J are TRBV6-2 or TRBV6-3 and TRBJ2-7; 12 bases line up with TRBD2. The length of the CDR3 is 16 residues. CDR1 is MNHEY and CDR2 is SVGEGT in the germline V gene. V was clipped by 0 bases and J by 3 bases; unmatched bases: 3.

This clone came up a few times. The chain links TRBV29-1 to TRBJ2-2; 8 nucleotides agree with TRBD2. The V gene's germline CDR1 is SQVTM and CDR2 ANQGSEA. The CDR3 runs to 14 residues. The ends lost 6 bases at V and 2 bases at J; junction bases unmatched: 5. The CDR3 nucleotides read TGCAGCGTCACTAGCGGCATTAACACCGGGGAGCTGTTTTTT. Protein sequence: CSVTSGINTGELFF.

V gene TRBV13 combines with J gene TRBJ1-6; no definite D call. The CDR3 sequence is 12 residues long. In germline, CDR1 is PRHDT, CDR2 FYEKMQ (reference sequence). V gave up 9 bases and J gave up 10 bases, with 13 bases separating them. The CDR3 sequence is CASRSSGSPLHF. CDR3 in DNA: TGTGCCAGTCGAAGTTCAGGATCACCCCTCCACTTT.

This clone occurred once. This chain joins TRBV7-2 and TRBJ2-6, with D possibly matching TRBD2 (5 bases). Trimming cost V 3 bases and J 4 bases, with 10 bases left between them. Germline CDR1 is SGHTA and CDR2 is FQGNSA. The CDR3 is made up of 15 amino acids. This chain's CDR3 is CASSLGSAGANVLTF. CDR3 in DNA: TGTGCCAGCAGCTTGGGTAGCGCGGGGGCCAACGTCCTGACTTTC.

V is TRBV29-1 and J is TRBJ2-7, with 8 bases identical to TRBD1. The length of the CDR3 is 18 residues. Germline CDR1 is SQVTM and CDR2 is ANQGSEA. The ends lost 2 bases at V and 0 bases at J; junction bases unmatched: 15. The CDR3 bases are TGCAGCGTTGAAATTCAGGGGGCTTTCAGGGAGAGCTCCTACGAGCAGTACTTC. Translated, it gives CSVEIQGAFRESSYEQYF.

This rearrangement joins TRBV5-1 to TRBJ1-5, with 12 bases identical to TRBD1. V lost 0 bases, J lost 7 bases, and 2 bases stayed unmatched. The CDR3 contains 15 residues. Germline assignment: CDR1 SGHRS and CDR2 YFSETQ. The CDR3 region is CASSLAGTGGQPQHF. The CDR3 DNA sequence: TGCGCCAGCAGCTTGGCCGGGACAGGGGGCCAGCCCCAGCATTTT.

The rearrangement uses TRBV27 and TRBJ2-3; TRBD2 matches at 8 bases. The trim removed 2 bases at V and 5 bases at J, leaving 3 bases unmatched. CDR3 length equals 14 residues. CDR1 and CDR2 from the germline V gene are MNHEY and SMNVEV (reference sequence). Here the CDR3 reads CASSLAGGGDTQYF. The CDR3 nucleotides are TGTGCCAGCAGTTTAGCGGGAGGCGGAGATACGCAGTATTTT.

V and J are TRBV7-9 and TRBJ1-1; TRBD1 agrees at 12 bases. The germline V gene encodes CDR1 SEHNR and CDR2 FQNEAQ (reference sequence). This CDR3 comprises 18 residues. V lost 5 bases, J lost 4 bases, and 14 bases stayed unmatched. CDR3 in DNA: TGTGCCAGCAGCACGAGGGACAGGGGGCACCACTTGGGCACTGAAGCTTTCTTT. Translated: CASSTRDRGHHLGTEAFF. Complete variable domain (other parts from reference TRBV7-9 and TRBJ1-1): DTGVSQNPRHKITKRGQNVTFRCDPISEHNRLYWYRQTLGQGPEFLTYFQNEAQLEKSRLLSDRFSAERPKGSFSTLEIQRTEQGDSAMYLCASSTRDRGHHLGTEAFFGQGTRLTVV.

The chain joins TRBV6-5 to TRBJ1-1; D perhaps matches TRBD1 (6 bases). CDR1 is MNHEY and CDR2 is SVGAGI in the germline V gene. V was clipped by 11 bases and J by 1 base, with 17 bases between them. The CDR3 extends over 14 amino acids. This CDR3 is CASTGYFSNTEAFF. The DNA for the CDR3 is TGTGCCTCAACAGGGTACTTTTCGAACACTGAAGCTTTCTTT.

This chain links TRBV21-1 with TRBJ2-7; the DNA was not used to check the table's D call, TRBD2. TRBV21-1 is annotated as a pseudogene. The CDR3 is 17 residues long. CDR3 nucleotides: TGTGCCAGCAGCAAAGACTCCTTCGAGCGTCGTCCCTACGAGCAGTACTTC. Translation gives CASSKDSFERRPYEQYF.

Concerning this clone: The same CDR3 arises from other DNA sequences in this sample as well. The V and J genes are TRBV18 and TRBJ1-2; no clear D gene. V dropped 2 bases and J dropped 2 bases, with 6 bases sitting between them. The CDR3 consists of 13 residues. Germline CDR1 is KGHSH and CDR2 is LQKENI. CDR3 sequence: CASSPGENYGYTF. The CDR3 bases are TGTGCCAGCTCACCAGGAGAAAACTATGGCTACACCTTC.

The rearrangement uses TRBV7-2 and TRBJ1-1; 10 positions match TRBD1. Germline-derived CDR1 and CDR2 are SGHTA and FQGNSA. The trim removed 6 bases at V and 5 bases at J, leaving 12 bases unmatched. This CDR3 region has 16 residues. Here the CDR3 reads CASRRQGASGATEAFF. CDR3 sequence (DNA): TGTGCCAGCAGGAGACAGGGGGCGAGCGGGGCGACTGAAGCTTTCTTT.

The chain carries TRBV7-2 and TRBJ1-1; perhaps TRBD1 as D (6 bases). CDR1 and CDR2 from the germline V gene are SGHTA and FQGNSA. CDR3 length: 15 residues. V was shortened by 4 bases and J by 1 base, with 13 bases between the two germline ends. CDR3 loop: CASSSTGTPNTEAFF. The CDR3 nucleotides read TGTGCCAGCAGCTCCACCGGGACACCGAACACTGAAGCTTTCTTT.